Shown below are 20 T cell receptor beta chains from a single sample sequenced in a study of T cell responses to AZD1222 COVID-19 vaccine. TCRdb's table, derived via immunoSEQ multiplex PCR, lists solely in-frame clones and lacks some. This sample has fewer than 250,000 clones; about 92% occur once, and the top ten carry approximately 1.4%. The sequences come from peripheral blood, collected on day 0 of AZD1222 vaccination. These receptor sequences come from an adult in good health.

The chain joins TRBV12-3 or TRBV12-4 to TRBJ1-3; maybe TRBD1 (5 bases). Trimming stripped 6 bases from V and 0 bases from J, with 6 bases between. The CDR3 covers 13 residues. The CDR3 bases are TGTGCCAGCAGCAGGGCCTCTGGAAACACCATATATTTT. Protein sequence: CASSRASGNTIYF.

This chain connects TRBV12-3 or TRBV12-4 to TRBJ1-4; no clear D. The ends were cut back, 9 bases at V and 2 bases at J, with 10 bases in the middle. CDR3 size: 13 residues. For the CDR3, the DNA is TGTGCCAGTTCAGGCAGTACTAATGAAAAACTGTTTTTT. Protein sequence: CASSGSTNEKLFF.

CDR3 in amino acids: CAISDGPNEKLFF. The CDR3 region has the DNA TGTGCCATCAGTGATGGGCCGAATGAAAAACTGTTTTTT. The chain joins TRBV10-3 to TRBJ1-4; D uncertain. CDR1 is ENHRY and CDR2 is SYGVKD in the germline V gene. V was shortened by 3 bases and J by 5 bases, with 7 bases between the two germline ends. The CDR3 length is 13 residues.

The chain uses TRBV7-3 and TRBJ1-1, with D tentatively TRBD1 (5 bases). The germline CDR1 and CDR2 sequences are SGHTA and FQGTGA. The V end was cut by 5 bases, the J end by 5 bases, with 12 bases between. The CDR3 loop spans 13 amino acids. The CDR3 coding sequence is TGTGCCAGCAGCCCGGACACGTCGACTGAAGCTTTCTTT. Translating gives CASSPDTSTEAFF.

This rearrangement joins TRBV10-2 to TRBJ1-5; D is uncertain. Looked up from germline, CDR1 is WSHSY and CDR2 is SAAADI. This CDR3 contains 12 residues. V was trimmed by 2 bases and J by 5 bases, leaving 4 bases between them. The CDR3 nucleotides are TGCGCCAGCAGTGAGACGGATCAGCCCCAGCATTTT. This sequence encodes CASSETDQPQHF.

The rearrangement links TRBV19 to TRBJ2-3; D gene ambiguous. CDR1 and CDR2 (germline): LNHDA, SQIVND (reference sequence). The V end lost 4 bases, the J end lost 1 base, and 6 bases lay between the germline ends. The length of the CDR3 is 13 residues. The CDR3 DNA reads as TGTGCCAGTAGTACCCGGGGCACAGATACGCAGTATTTT. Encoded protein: CASSTRGTDTQYF. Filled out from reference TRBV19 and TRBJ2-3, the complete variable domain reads DGGITQSPKYLFRKEGQNVTLSCEQNLNHDAMYWYRQDPGQGLRLIYYSQIVNDFQKGDIAEGYSVSREKKESFPLTVTSAQKNPTAFYLCASSTRGTDTQYFGPGTRLTVL.

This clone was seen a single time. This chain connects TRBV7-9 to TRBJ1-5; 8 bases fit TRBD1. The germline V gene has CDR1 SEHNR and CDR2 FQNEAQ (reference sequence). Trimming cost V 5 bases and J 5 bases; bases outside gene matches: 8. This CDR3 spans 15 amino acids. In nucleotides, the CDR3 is TGTGCCAGCAGCCGTGGACAGGGTAGGGATCAGCCCCAGCATTTT. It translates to CASSRGQGRDQPQHF.

The CDR3 protein is CASILAGTYNEQFF. In DNA form, the CDR3 reads TGTGCCTCGATTCTCGCCGGGACCTACAATGAGCAGTTCTTC. V is TRBV6-6 and J is TRBJ2-1; tentatively, D is TRBD2 (5 bases). V shed 11 bases and J shed 2 bases, with 16 bases lying between them. This CDR3 is built from 14 residues. Germline-derived CDR1 and CDR2 are MNHNY and SVGAGI (reference sequence).

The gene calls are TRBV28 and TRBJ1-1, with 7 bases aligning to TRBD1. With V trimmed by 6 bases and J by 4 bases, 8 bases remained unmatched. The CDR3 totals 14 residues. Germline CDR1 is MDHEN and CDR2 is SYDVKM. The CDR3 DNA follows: TGTGCCAGCAGGGGAAGGGGGCGGGGCACTGAAGCTTTCTTT. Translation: CASRGRGRGTEAFF.

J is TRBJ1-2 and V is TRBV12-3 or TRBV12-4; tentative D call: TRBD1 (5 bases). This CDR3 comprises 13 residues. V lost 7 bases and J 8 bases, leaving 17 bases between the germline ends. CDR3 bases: TGTGCCAGCACCCCTTGGAGGGGTGGCGGCTACACCTTC. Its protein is CASTPWRGGGYTF.

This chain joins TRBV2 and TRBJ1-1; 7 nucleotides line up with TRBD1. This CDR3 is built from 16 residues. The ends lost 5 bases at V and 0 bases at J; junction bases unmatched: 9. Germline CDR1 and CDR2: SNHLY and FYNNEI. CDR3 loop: CASSSVLGTVNTEAFF. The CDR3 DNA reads TGTGCCAGCAGTTCGGTTCTCGGGACAGTGAACACTGAAGCTTTCTTT.

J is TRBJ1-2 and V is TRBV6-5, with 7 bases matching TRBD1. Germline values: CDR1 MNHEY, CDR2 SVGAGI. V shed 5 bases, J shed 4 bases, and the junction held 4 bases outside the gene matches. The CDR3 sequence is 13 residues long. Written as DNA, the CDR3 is TGTGCCAGCAGTCGTGGACAGGTCTATGGCTACACCTTC. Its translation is CASSRGQVYGYTF.

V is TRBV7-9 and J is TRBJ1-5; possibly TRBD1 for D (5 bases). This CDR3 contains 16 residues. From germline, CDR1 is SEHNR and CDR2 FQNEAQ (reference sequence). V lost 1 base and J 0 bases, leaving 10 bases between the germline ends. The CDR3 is CASSLEAGNSNQPQHF. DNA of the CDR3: TGTGCCAGCAGCTTAGAGGCAGGGAATAGCAATCAGCCCCAGCATTTT.

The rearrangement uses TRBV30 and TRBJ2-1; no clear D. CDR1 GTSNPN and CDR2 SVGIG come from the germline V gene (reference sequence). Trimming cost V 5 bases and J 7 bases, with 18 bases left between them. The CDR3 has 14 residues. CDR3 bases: TGTGCCTGGTGCATCGGGTCTCCCCCGAATGAGCAGTTCTTC. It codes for CAWCIGSPPNEQFF.

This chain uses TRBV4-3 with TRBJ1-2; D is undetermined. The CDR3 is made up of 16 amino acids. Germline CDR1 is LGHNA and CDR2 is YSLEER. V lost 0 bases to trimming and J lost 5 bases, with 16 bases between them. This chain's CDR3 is CASSQDLDGGFYGYTF. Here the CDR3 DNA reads TGCGCCAGCAGCCAAGATCTGGATGGCGGCTTTTATGGCTACACCTTC.

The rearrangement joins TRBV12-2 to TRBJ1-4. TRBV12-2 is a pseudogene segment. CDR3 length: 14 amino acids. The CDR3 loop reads CASRLVGGNEKLFF. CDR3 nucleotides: TGTGCAAGTCGCTTAGTGGGGGGGAATGAAAAACTGTTTTTT.

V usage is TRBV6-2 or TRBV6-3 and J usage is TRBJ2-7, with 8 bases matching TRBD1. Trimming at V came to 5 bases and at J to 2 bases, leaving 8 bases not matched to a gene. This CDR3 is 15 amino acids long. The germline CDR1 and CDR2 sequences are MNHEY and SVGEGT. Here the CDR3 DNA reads TGTGCCAGCAGTGACCGGGGCAGGGGGCCCTACGAGCAGTACTTC. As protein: CASSDRGRGPYEQYF.

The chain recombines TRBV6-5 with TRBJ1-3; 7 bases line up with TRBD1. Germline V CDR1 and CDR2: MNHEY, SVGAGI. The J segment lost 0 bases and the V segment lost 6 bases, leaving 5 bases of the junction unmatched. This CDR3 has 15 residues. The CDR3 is CASRPTGDSGNTIYF. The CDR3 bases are TGTGCCAGCAGGCCTACAGGGGACTCTGGAAACACCATATATTTT.

The CDR3 DNA sequence: TGTGCCACCTCCGGGGGGGCATCGGCGTACGGGGCCAACGTCCTGACTTTC. Its protein product is CATSGGASAYGANVLTF. The V and J genes are TRBV9 and TRBJ2-6; 8 bases align to TRBD2. Trimming took 9 bases from V and 4 from J; bases not matched to a gene: 15. The CDR3 is 17 amino acids. Per germline, CDR1 SGDLS and CDR2 YYNGEE.

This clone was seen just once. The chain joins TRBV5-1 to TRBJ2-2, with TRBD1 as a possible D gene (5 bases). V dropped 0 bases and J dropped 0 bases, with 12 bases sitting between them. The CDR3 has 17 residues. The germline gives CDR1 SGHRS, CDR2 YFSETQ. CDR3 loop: CASSLDPDNSNTGELFF. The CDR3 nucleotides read TGCGCCAGCAGCTTGGATCCGGACAACTCGAACACCGGGGAGCTGTTTTTT.